This TCR beta chain was retrieved from a study of T cell responses to AZD1222 COVID-19 vaccine. CDR1 is SNHLY, CDR2 FYNNEI, per germline. The CDR3 has 14 residues. Trimming stripped 5 bases from V and 8 bases from J, with 18 bases between. Measured with immunoSEQ multiplex PCR; TCRdb has only the in-frame clones, and not every one. The sample yields approximately 82,000 clones, 85% to 95% seen once. The receptor's source is an adult in good health. The sample in question was peripheral blood, obtained on day 0 of AZD1222 vaccination. The genes are TRBV2 and TRBJ1-2; a weak D match, TRBD1 (5 bases). This CDR3 is CASSPQGGAGGYTF. In DNA, the CDR3 is TGTGCCAGCAGTCCGCAAGGAGGGGCAGGAGGCTACACCTTC.